Listed below are T cell receptor beta chains from one sample, sequenced in a study of radiation and T cells in renal cell carcinoma. Using immunoSEQ multiplex PCR, the repertoire was profiled, and TCRdb retains in-frame clones only, with some absent. The table includes 140,000 to 150,000 clones, approximately 86% detected once. The source material was blood, sampled from a patient whose treatment included radiotherapy and nephrectomy. These receptors all come from a woman between 50 and 59 years old with renal cell carcinoma. CDR3s include the opening cysteine and the closing phenylalanine or tryptophan. D genes are given only for firm matches. For some rows the clone size is stated as once, few or many, or as a class when expanded; others skip it.

abundance	v_gene	j_gene	d_gene	CDR3aa
few	TRBV2	TRBJ1-3	NA	CASSELRGSGNTIYF
few	TRBV5-3	TRBJ1-5	NA	CARSPWSGGDQPQHF
NA	TRBV11-3	TRBJ1-3	NA	CASSLGSTGNTIYF
NA	TRBV6-1	TRBJ2-7	NA	CASSQNSYEQYF
few	TRBV4-3	TRBJ1-1	NA	CASSQEVTDRNTEAFF
NA	TRBV7-9	TRBJ1-2	TRBD1	CASSLVSGQGFRGYTF
NA	TRBV19	TRBJ1-2	NA	CASSPGTGALSRIDGYTF
NA	TRBV29-1	TRBJ2-7	NA	CSVVVRSSYEQYF
NA	TRBV19	TRBJ2-1	NA	CASSIGSMSSYNEQFF
NA	TRBV4-1	TRBJ1-5	TRBD1	CASSPGQGRNQPQHF
NA	TRBV5-1	TRBJ2-5	NA	CASSQTEWETQYF